Below, 32 T cell receptor beta chains from the same sample are listed, as sequenced in a study of CD8 T cells in ankylosing spondylitis. TCRdb re-analysed the 5' RACE reads in MiXCR, keeping a single row per CDR3 protein. This table holds around 31,000 distinct CDR3 sequences, roughly 33% found once. The sample taken for sequencing was synovial fluid, either unsorted or a sorted T cell fraction (not recorded which). These receptors were taken from a male donor with ankylosing spondylitis.

The chain is built from TRBV3-1 and TRBJ2-6; D is ambiguous. Germline CDR1 and CDR2: LGHDT and YNNKEL (reference sequence). The CDR3 runs 16 residues. The V gene lost 5 bases and the J gene lost 2 bases, with 13 bases spanning the gap. The CDR3 loop reads CASSVGRGAGANVLTF. The CDR3 coding sequence is TGTGCCAGCAGCGTAGGCCGAGGCGCTGGGGCCAACGTCCTGACTTTC.

In this sample, this clonotype turned up many times. This chain joins TRBV6-6 and TRBJ2-3; 12 bases map to TRBD2. CDR3 length: 19 amino acids. V trimming: 6 bases; J trimming: 4 bases; junction bases outside the gene matches: 17. In germline, CDR1 is MNHNY, CDR2 SVGAGI (reference sequence). The DNA of the CDR3 is TGTGCCAGCAGCCCGGGGGGCCTCCGACTAGCGGGAGTAGCAGATACGCAGTATTTT. This translates into CASSPGGLRLAGVADTQYF.

The chain recombines TRBV7-9 with TRBJ2-5, with no clear D. This CDR3 is 12 amino acids long. Germline CDR1 is SEHNR and CDR2 is FQNEAQ (reference sequence). V shed 1 base and J shed 4 bases, with 4 bases lying between them. The CDR3 loop is CASSLDRETQYF. CDR3 coding DNA: TGTGCCAGCAGCTTAGACAGAGAGACCCAGTACTTC.

Only a few counts were recorded for this clonotype. This rearrangement joins TRBV7-8 to TRBJ1-2, with D unclear. With 4 bases removed from V and 4 bases from J, the gap between germline ends came to 7 bases. This CDR3 has 12 residues. Germline V CDR1 and CDR2: SGHVS, FQNEAQ. The CDR3, as DNA: TGTGCCAGCAGCTCCAAACCCTATGGCTACACCTTC. Protein product: CASSSKPYGYTF.

This clonotype appeared a few times. This sequence joins TRBV6-1 and TRBJ2-7; D may be TRBD2 (6 bases). The V end was cut by 0 bases, the J end by 0 bases, with 12 bases between. Germline V gene data show CDR1 as MNHNS and CDR2 as SASEGT. This CDR3 comprises 16 residues. Here the CDR3 DNA reads TGTGCCAGCAGTGAAGCGGAGGGAATATACTCCTACGAGCAGTACGTC. It encodes CASSEAEGIYSYEQYV.

The rearrangement joins TRBV4-1 to TRBJ1-2; D uncertain. Looked up from germline, CDR1 is MGHRA and CDR2 is YSYEKL. Deletions cut 1 base from V and 3 bases from J, with 15 bases between. This CDR3 has 16 amino acids. The CDR3 DNA reads TGCGCCAGCAGCCAAGTCTCACCAGCTGTGGACTATGGCTACACCTTC. Translating gives CASSQVSPAVDYGYTF.

The chain recombines TRBV28 with TRBJ2-7; D gene uncertain. Germline CDR1 is MDHEN and CDR2 is SYDVKM. V was clipped by 1 base and J by 6 bases, with 13 bases between them. The CDR3 has 14 amino acids. CDR3 protein: CASSLLRGNPEQYV. Here the CDR3 DNA reads TGTGCCAGCAGTTTATTACGCGGCAACCCCGAGCAGTACGTC.

The V gene is TRBV15, the J gene TRBJ1-5; no definite D call. The CDR3 consists of 14 residues. CDR1 and CDR2 from the germline V gene are LNHNV and YYDKDF (reference sequence). Between the trimmed V and J ends, which lost 5 bases and 1 base, there was a span of 9 bases. In DNA form, the CDR3 reads TGTGCCACCAGCGAGGACGGGAGCAATCAGCCCCAGCATTTT. Amino acid sequence: CATSEDGSNQPQHF.

CDR3 sequence reads: CASSLVIGAYEQYF. CDR3 sequence (DNA): TGTGCCAGCAGCTTGGTGATAGGGGCCTACGAGCAGTACTTC. The V call is TRBV5-5, the J call TRBJ2-7; weak D call: TRBD1 (5 bases). Per germline, CDR1 SGHKS and CDR2 YYEKEE (reference sequence). Between the trimmed V and J ends, which lost 0 bases and 2 bases, there was a span of 9 bases. CDR3 size: 14 residues.

The CDR3 protein is CASSQGPGGQFF. CDR3 nucleotide sequence: TGTGCCAGCAGCCAAGGACCGGGGGGGCAGTTCTTC. This chain connects TRBV4-2 to TRBJ2-1; 7 nucleotides align to TRBD2. Germline V lookup: CDR1 LGHNA, CDR2 YNFKEQ. The CDR3 runs 12 residues. J lost 12 bases, V lost 1 base, and 3 bases had no gene match.

The chain employs TRBV6-2 or TRBV6-3 and TRBJ2-7; D gene ambiguous. The CDR3 length is 12 residues. Germline loops: CDR1 MNHEY, CDR2 SVGEGT. V lost 6 bases, J lost 2 bases, and 8 bases lay in between. The CDR3 is CASSHSPYEQYV. CDR3 nucleotide sequence: TGTGCCAGCAGCCATTCCCCCTACGAGCAGTACGTC.

V usage is TRBV10-1 and J usage is TRBJ2-2, with D possibly called TRBD1 or TRBD2 (5 bases each). CDR3 length equals 16 residues. CDR1 and CDR2 (germline): WNHNN, SYGVQD (reference sequence). Deletions cut 2 bases from V and 3 bases from J, with 13 bases between. In DNA, the CDR3 is TGCGCCAGCAGTGAGACTGGGGGAGCGTACACCGGGGAGCTGTTTTTT. Protein: CASSETGGAYTGELFF.

This clonotype was seen a single time. This chain connects TRBV2 to TRBJ2-7, with D possibly called TRBD1 or TRBD2 (5 bases each). Germline CDR1 SNHLY, CDR2 FYNNEI. This CDR3 region has 16 residues. Trimming cost V 0 bases and J 2 bases, with 14 bases left between them. CDR3 nucleotides: TGTGCCAGCAGTGAAGCCCGGGGCAGTTCAACCTACGAGCAGTACTTC. It translates to CASSEARGSSTYEQYF. The variable domain in full, completed from reference TRBV2 and TRBJ2-7, reads EPEVTQTPSHQVTQMGQEVILRCVPISNHLYFYWYRQILGQKVEFLVSFYNNEISEKSEIFDDQFSVERPDGSNFTLKIRSTKLEDSAMYFCASSEARGSSTYEQYFGPGTRLTVT.

The CDR3 DNA is TGCAGCGTTGAAGATCAGCTAGCGAGATACAATGAGCAGTTCTTC. The encoded protein is CSVEDQLARYNEQFF. The rearrangement joins TRBV29-1 to TRBJ2-1; the D gene is possibly TRBD2 (6 bases). The CDR3 has 15 amino acids. Between the trimmed V and J ends, which lost 0 bases and 4 bases, there was a span of 13 bases. The germline CDR1 and CDR2 sequences are SQVTM and ANQGSEA.

In this sample, this clonotype turned up a few times. This chain links TRBV11-2 with TRBJ2-1; 13 nucleotides align to TRBD2. In germline, CDR1 is SGHAT, CDR2 FQNNGV. The CDR3 has 20 residues. Losses at the gene ends were 5 bases for V and 7 bases for J; bases not matched to a gene: 20. The CDR3 DNA sequence: TGTGCCAGCAGCCCCCGTATTCCCCGGACTAGCGGGAGTCGAGGGAATGAGCAGTTCTTC. This codes for CASSPRIPRTSGSRGNEQFF. Variable domain in full (rest from reference TRBV11-2 and TRBJ2-1): EAGVAQSPRYKIIEKRQSVAFWCNPISGHATLYWYQQILGQGPKLLIQFQNNGVVDDSQLPKDRFSAERLKGVDSTLKIQPAKLEDSAVYLCASSPRIPRTSGSRGNEQFFGPGTRLTVL.

The rearrangement links TRBV25-1 to TRBJ2-3; TRBD1 matches at 8 bases. The J segment lost 4 bases and the V segment lost 8 bases, leaving 11 bases of the junction unmatched. The CDR3 is made up of 15 amino acids. Germline CDR1 MGHDK, CDR2 SYGVNS. The CDR3 here is CASGEGQGNADTQYF. CDR3 DNA: TGTGCCAGCGGGGAAGGACAGGGAAACGCAGATACGCAGTATTTT.

The gene calls are TRBV29-1 and TRBJ2-2, with 7 positions matching TRBD1. Germline assignment: CDR1 SQVTM and CDR2 ANQGSEA. The CDR3 has 13 residues. V shed 0 bases and J 5 bases; nucleotides not matched to a gene: 0. The CDR3 nucleotides are TGCAGCGTTGAAGAGGACAGGACCGGGGAGCTGTTTTTT. Translated, it gives CSVEEDRTGELFF.

The V gene is TRBV6-4, the J gene TRBJ2-3, with 10 bases fitting TRBD2. The CDR3 loop spans 13 amino acids. Trimming cost V 10 bases and J 6 bases; bases outside gene matches: 7. The germline V gene encodes CDR1 MRHNA and CDR2 SNTAGT. CDR3 coding DNA: TGTGCCACTGGGACTAGCGAAGCGGATACGCAGTATTTT. Translation: CATGTSEADTQYF.

The chain recombines TRBV6-4 with TRBJ2-2; perhaps TRBD2 as D (6 bases). Deletions cut 5 bases from V and 8 bases from J, with 21 bases between. There are 16 residues in the CDR3. Germline lookup yields CDR1 MRHNA and CDR2 SNTAGT. The CDR3 loop is CASSSSVTELVGELFF. CDR3 in DNA: TGTGCCAGCAGTTCTAGCGTGACGGAGCTGGTTGGGGAGCTGTTTTTT.

This chain links TRBV27 with TRBJ2-7; the match to TRBD1 covers 7 bases. V lost 8 bases and J lost 4; bases outside the gene matches: 8. Germline V CDR1 and CDR2: MNHEY, SMNVEV (reference sequence). The CDR3 runs to 13 residues. Written as DNA, the CDR3 is TGTGCCAGCCGGACAGGTTTGGGTTACGAGCAGTACGTC. Its protein product is CASRTGLGYEQYV.

This clonotype has more than one count but fewer than ten. The chain couples TRBV12-3 or TRBV12-4 to TRBJ2-1, with D possibly matching TRBD2 (6 bases). Trimming removed 5 bases at V and 9 bases at J, with 14 bases between. The CDR3 is 13 residues long. The CDR3 reads CASSVGGGVEQFF. The CDR3 bases are TGTGCCAGCAGTGTCGGAGGAGGGGTTGAGCAGTTCTTC.

This clonotype appeared many times. V usage is TRBV10-2 and J usage is TRBJ2-7; TRBD2 agrees at 8 bases. J gave up 6 bases and V 6 bases, and 7 bases lay outside the gene matches. The germline gives CDR1 WSHSY, CDR2 SAAADI. There are 13 residues in the CDR3. The CDR3 bases are TGCGCCAGCAGGGGAGGGACTAGGGGCGAGCAGTACTTC. As protein: CASRGGTRGEQYF.

This rearrangement joins TRBV7-8 to TRBJ2-5; D gene uncertain. The V and J ends lost 5 bases and 4 bases respectively, with 14 bases between them. CDR3 size: 14 residues. Germline loops: CDR1 SGHVS, CDR2 FQNEAQ. The CDR3 loop is CASSPPGSGETQYF. The CDR3 DNA is TGTGCCAGCAGCCCCCCGGGTTCAGGAGAGACCCAGTACTTC. Variable domain in full (rest from reference TRBV7-8 and TRBJ2-5): GAGVSQSPRYKVAKRGQDVALRCDPISGHVSLFWYQQALGQGPEFLTYFQNEAQLDKSGLPSDRFFAERPEGSVSTLKIQRTQQEDSAVYLCASSPPGSGETQYFGPGTRLLVL.

This clonotype has a handful of counts. The chain links TRBV5-1 to TRBJ2-1, with a possible D match to TRBD2 (5 bases). With 2 bases removed from V and 5 bases from J, the gap between germline ends came to 23 bases. The germline V gene encodes CDR1 SGHRS and CDR2 YFSETQ. This CDR3 contains 18 residues. The CDR3 spells CASSFSPPHGVVDNEQFF. The DNA of the CDR3 is TGCGCCAGCAGCTTTTCCCCTCCACACGGGGTAGTCGACAATGAGCAGTTCTTC.

V gene TRBV4-1 combines with J gene TRBJ1-4, with D unclear. The CDR3 runs to 14 residues. Germline CDR1 is MGHRA and CDR2 is YSYEKL. The germline V and J ends were trimmed by 0 bases and 6 bases, with 8 bases remaining between them. The CDR3 sequence is CASSQERGYEKLFF. The CDR3 bases are TGCGCCAGCAGCCAAGAGAGAGGATATGAAAAACTGTTTTTT.

This clonotype was counted a single time. The chain joins TRBV19 to TRBJ1-1; 7 bases map to TRBD1. CDR3 size: 16 residues. Trimming took 5 bases from V and 6 from J; bases not matched to a gene: 15. CDR1 and CDR2 (germline): LNHDA, SQIVND (reference sequence). The CDR3 protein is CASSLFGTAVFAEAFF. The CDR3 region has the DNA TGTGCCAGTAGTCTTTTCGGGACAGCGGTTTTCGCTGAAGCTTTCTTT.

This clonotype was seen a single time. The V and J genes are TRBV30 and TRBJ2-7; D is ambiguous. CDR3 length: 15 amino acids. CDR1 GTSNPN and CDR2 SVGIG come from the germline V gene (reference sequence). Trimming pared 0 bases from V and 4 bases from J, leaving 16 bases between. Here the CDR3 reads CAWSVALGQKYEQYF. The CDR3 coding sequence is TGTGCCTGGAGTGTGGCTTTAGGGCAGAAGTACGAGCAGTACTTC.

This clonotype was counted only a few times. The chain carries TRBV13 and TRBJ2-7; the D gene could be TRBD1 or TRBD2 (6 bases each). V was trimmed by 1 base and J by 4 bases, leaving 14 bases between them. CDR1 and CDR2 (germline): PRHDT, FYEKMQ (reference sequence). The length of the CDR3 is 15 residues. CDR3 region: CASSLEGGEHYEQYF. The CDR3 DNA is TGTGCCAGCAGCTTAGAGGGGGGAGAGCATTACGAGCAGTACTTC.

This clonotype was picked up a small number of times. This chain uses TRBV20-1 with TRBJ2-7, with D unclear. This CDR3 spans 13 amino acids. V was clipped by 1 base and J by 4 bases, with 11 bases between them. Germline V gene lookup returns CDR1 DFQATT and CDR2 SNEGSKA (reference sequence). CDR3 DNA: TGCAGTGCTAGAGGAGGCCGTTCTTACGAGCAGTACTTC. As protein: CSARGGRSYEQYF.

This clonotype has just a few counts. V and J are TRBV19 and TRBJ1-5; possibly TRBD1 for D (5 bases). V was clipped by 5 bases and J by 2 bases, with 13 bases between them. The germline gives CDR1 LNHDA, CDR2 SQIVND (reference sequence). The CDR3 loop spans 15 amino acids. The CDR3 DNA reads as TGTGCCAGTAGTTGGGGGGGTATGGGCAATCAGCCCCAGCATTTT. It yields the protein CASSWGGMGNQPQHF. The variable domain in full, with the rest retrieved from reference TRBV19 and TRBJ1-5, is DGGITQSPKYLFRKEGQNVTLSCEQNLNHDAMYWYRQDPGQGLRLIYYSQIVNDFQKGDIAEGYSVSREKKESFPLTVTSAQKNPTAFYLCASSWGGMGNQPQHFGDGTRLSIL.

The J gene is TRBJ2-3, the V gene TRBV12-3 or TRBV12-4, with D maybe TRBD2 (5 bases). CDR3 length: 16 residues. V lost 2 bases to trimming and J lost 6 bases, with 18 bases between them. CDR3 region: CASSLNPPEGSDTQYF. The CDR3 coding sequence is TGTGCCAGCAGTTTAAATCCTCCAGAGGGATCGGATACGCAGTATTTT.

This clonotype has just a few counts. The chain uses TRBV11-2 and TRBJ2-7; 9 bases are a match to TRBD2. V trimming: 8 bases; J trimming: 7 bases; junction bases outside the gene matches: 9. Per germline, CDR1 SGHAT and CDR2 FQNNGV. The CDR3 sequence is 13 residues long. CDR3 DNA: TGTGCCAGCTACGCGGGAGGGCAAGGGGAGCAGTACGTC. This sequence encodes CASYAGGQGEQYV.